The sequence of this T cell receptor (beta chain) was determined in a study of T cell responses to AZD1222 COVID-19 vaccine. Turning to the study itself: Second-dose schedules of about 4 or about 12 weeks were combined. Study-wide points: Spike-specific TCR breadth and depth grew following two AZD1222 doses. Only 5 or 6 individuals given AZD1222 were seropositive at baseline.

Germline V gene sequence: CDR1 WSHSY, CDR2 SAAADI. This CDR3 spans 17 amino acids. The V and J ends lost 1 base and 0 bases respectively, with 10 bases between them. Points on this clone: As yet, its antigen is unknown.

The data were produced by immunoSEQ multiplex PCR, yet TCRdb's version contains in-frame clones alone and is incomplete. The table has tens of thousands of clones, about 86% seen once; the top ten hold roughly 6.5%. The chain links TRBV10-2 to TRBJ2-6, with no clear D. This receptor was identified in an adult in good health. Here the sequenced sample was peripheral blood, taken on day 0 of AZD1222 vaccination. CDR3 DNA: TGCGCCAGCAGTGAGTACCGCCGGGCCTCTGGGGCCAACGTCCTGACTTTC. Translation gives CASSEYRRASGANVLTF.